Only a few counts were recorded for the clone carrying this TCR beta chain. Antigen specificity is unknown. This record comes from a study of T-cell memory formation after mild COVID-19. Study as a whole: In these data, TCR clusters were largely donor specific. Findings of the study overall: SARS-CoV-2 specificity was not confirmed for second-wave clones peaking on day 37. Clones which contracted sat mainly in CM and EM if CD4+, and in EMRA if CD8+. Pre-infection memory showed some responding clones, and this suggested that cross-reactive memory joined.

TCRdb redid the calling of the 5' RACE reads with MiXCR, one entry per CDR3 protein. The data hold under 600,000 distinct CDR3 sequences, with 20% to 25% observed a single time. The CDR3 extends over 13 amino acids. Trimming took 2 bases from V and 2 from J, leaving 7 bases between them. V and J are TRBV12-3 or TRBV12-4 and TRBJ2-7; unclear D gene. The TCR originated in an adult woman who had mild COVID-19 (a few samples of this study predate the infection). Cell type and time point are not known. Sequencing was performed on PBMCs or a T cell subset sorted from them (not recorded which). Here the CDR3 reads CASSLTTAYEQYF. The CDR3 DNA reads TGTGCCAGCAGTTTAACCACGGCCTACGAGCAGTACTTC.